Each of the 15 T cell receptor beta chains below was sequenced from the same sample in a study of CD8 T cells in ankylosing spondylitis. Via MiXCR, TCRdb re-called the 5' RACE reads, giving one row per CDR3 protein. The table includes about 240,000 distinct CDR3 sequences, around 7.8% detected once. Input material: blood, either unsorted or a sorted T cell fraction (not recorded which). The source of these receptors is a male donor with ankylosing spondylitis or in good health (not recorded which).

The V call is TRBV2, the J call TRBJ2-5, with 9 nucleotides matching TRBD1. This CDR3 is built from 13 residues. Germline CDR1 reads SNHLY; CDR2 reads FYNNEI. The ends lost 8 bases at V and 4 bases at J; junction bases unmatched: 5. For the CDR3, the DNA is TGTGCCAGCTACCGGGACAGGGTAGAGACCCAGTACTTC. The encoded protein is CASYRDRVETQYF.

The CDR3 protein is CATSYGWGGSYGYTF. DNA of the CDR3: TGTGCCACCAGCTACGGCTGGGGGGGTAGTTATGGCTACACCTTC. This sequence joins TRBV15 and TRBJ1-2; D is perhaps TRBD1 (5 bases). From germline, CDR1 is LNHNV and CDR2 YYDKDF (reference sequence). V dropped 5 bases and J dropped 5 bases, with 18 bases sitting between them. The CDR3 extends over 15 amino acids.

This clonotype was seen repeatedly, ten times or more. The chain recombines TRBV4-3 with TRBJ1-2, with D tentatively TRBD1 (5 bases). CDR3 size: 17 residues. V dropped 0 bases and J dropped 6 bases, with 20 bases sitting between them. CDR1 is LGHNA, CDR2 YSLEER, per germline. The CDR3, as DNA: TGCGCCAGCAGCCAAGAAGACCGAAAGGACATCGCAAATGGCTACACCTTC. This sequence encodes CASSQEDRKDIANGYTF.

This clonotype was observed at least ten times. CDR3 in DNA: TGCGCCAGCAGCTTGGGATTCGACAGATCTTACGAGCAGTACTTC. This translates into CASSLGFDRSYEQYF. The chain employs TRBV5-1 and TRBJ2-7; D might be TRBD1 (5 bases). Trimming stripped 0 bases from V and 4 bases from J, with 14 bases between. The germline CDR1 and CDR2 sequences are SGHRS and YFSETQ. This CDR3 is 15 amino acids long.

This clonotype was counted many times. The rearrangement joins TRBV12-3 or TRBV12-4 to TRBJ2-1; TRBD1 aligns across 9 bases. Trimming cost V 6 bases and J 7 bases; bases outside gene matches: 7. The CDR3 extends over 14 amino acids. CDR3 coding DNA: TGTGCCAGCAGACCGGGACAGGGAGGGAATGAGCAGTTCTTC. As protein: CASRPGQGGNEQFF.

This clonotype was detected only a few times. The V call is TRBV20-1, the J call TRBJ2-7; perhaps TRBD2 as D (7 bases). V was clipped by 6 bases and J by 0 bases, with 15 bases between them. The CDR3 runs 14 residues. The germline CDR1 and CDR2 sequences are DFQATT and SNEGSKA (reference sequence). CDR3 DNA sequence: TGCAGTGCGCCTGCTGCGGGGGCCTCCTACGAGCAGTACTTC. Amino acid sequence: CSAPAAGASYEQYF.

This clonotype came up many times. This chain joins TRBV4-3 and TRBJ2-7, with 9 bases identical to TRBD1. Germline V gene data show CDR1 as LGHNA and CDR2 as YSLEER. With 2 bases clipped from V and 6 bases from J, the junction kept 5 bases outside the gene matches. The CDR3 has 14 residues. CDR3 DNA: TGCGCCAGCAGCCAAAGGACAGGGGACGGCGAGCAGTACTTC. Protein product: CASSQRTGDGEQYF.

This clonotype was observed at least ten times. J is TRBJ2-6 and V is TRBV19, with a tentative D call TRBD1 (6 bases). The germline V gene encodes CDR1 LNHDA and CDR2 SQIVND (reference sequence). The length of the CDR3 is 15 residues. Trimming stripped 7 bases from V and 5 bases from J, with 15 bases between. CDR3: CASTSTGSRANVLTF. CDR3 DNA: TGTGCCAGTACCTCTACAGGGAGCCGGGCCAACGTCCTGACTTTC.

This clonotype has ten or more counts. The V call is TRBV9, the J call TRBJ1-2; 7 bases map to TRBD1. Germline-derived CDR1 and CDR2 are SGDLS and YYNGEE. Trimming at V came to 3 bases and at J to 7 bases, leaving 15 bases not matched to a gene. CDR3 length: 16 amino acids. CDR3 in DNA: TGTGCCAGCAGCGCTACTTTGACAGGGAATCGTGGTGGCTACACCTTC. This encodes CASSATLTGNRGGYTF.

This clonotype occurred many times. This rearrangement joins TRBV20-1 to TRBJ2-1, with 8 nucleotides matching TRBD2. The CDR3 has 16 residues. CDR1 is DFQATT, CDR2 SNEGSKA, per germline (reference sequence). After removal of 0 bases from V and 9 bases from J, the junction contained 13 bases not matched to a gene. The CDR3: CSARDRLGGEGGEQFF. CDR3 bases: TGCAGTGCTAGAGATCGGCTCGGGGGGGAGGGTGGTGAGCAGTTCTTC.

A remark on this clonotype: A clone one base away is much larger, so this may be a read error. This chain uses TRBV20-1 with TRBJ2-1, with D unclear. The CDR3 runs 17 residues. V was clipped by 0 bases and J by 0 bases, with 15 bases between them. From germline, CDR1 is DFQATT and CDR2 SNEGSKA (reference sequence). As DNA, the CDR3 is TGCAGTGCTAGAGACCCCTTGACCCAGAGCTCCTACAATGAGCAGTTCTTC. This gives the protein CSARDPLTQSSYNEQFF.

This clonotype was seen repeatedly, ten times or more. The V and J genes are TRBV20-1 and TRBJ1-3; D is unclear. The length of the CDR3 is 13 residues. Germline V gives CDR1 DFQATT, CDR2 SNEGSKA (reference sequence). V gave up 1 base and J gave up 3 bases, with 7 bases separating them. In DNA, the CDR3 is TGCAGTGCTAGAGGAGGCGGTGGAAACACCATATATTTT. Protein sequence: CSARGGGGNTIYF.

The table lists this clonotype with many counts. The chain uses TRBV20-1 and TRBJ2-7; TRBD2 aligns across 8 bases. This CDR3 is 16 amino acids long. Germline V CDR1 and CDR2: DFQATT, SNEGSKA (reference sequence). V gave up 1 base and J gave up 0 bases; unmatched junction bases: 8. The chain's CDR3 is CSARAPSGSSSYEQYF. In DNA, the CDR3 is TGCAGTGCTAGAGCCCCAAGCGGGAGCTCCTCCTACGAGCAGTACTTC.

Ten or more counts support this clonotype. This chain uses TRBV12-5 with TRBJ2-2, with 7 positions matching TRBD1. The CDR3 has 13 residues. Germline CDR1 and CDR2: LGHNT and FRNRAP. V shed 10 bases, J shed 7 bases, and the junction held 9 bases outside the gene matches. In nucleotides, the CDR3 is TGTGCTACGAAACAGGGGTCGGACGGGGAGCTGTTTTTT. It translates to CATKQGSDGELFF.

This clonotype was recorded at least ten times. The J gene is TRBJ1-2, the V gene TRBV19; 9 nucleotides match TRBD1. V lost 3 bases, J lost 2 bases, and 4 bases stayed unmatched. The CDR3 runs 15 residues. Germline CDR1 reads LNHDA; CDR2 reads SQIVND (reference sequence). The CDR3 reads CASSMDRGLNYGYTF. As DNA, the CDR3 is TGTGCCAGTAGTATGGACAGGGGTCTGAACTATGGCTACACCTTC.